This TCR beta chain was sequenced during a study of metastatic and nonmetastatic thyroid tumors. Broader study findings: Malignant tumors reportedly showed significantly higher TCR beta diversity than benign nodules in both blood and tumor.

Between the trimmed V and J ends, which lost 5 bases and 10 bases, there was a span of 11 bases. CDR3 size: 12 residues. Germline V CDR1 and CDR2: KGHDR, SFDVKD. In the case of this clone: Antigen unknown.

No patient had received any treatment before thyroid surgery. TCRdb reassembled clones from the PCR reads with MiXCR. The sample holds about 20,000 clones; 15% to 20% are singletons and the top ten take roughly 30%. Sequenced sample: blood. The TCR comes from a female donor with papillary thyroid cancer or a benign thyroid nodule (not recorded which). Some clones in this sample may be carry-over from other donors' samples. The chain uses TRBV24-1 and TRBJ2-1; a possible D gene is TRBD2 (7 bases). The CDR3 sequence is CATSVQGGEQFF. CDR3 DNA: TGTGCCACCAGTGTACAGGGAGGGGAGCAGTTCTTC.